One sample yielded the 14 T cell receptor beta chains listed below, sequenced in a study of blood T cell repertoires in COVID-19. Repertoires were generated with immunoSEQ multiplex PCR, while TCRdb's copy carries only in-frame clones and drops some. The table has about 170,000 clones, over 70% seen once. The sequencing sample was made of peripheral blood. The origin of the receptors is a woman between 65 and 79 years old who had recovered from COVID-19.

V gene TRBV28 combines with J gene TRBJ2-4; D might be TRBD2 (6 bases). The CDR3 loop spans 16 amino acids. Trimming removed 3 bases from V and 0 bases from J, with 12 bases in between. CDR1 and CDR2 from the germline V gene are MDHEN and SYDVKM. CDR3 residues: CASSLGGMGAKNIQYF. The DNA for the CDR3 is TGTGCCAGCAGTTTGGGCGGGATGGGAGCCAAAAACATTCAGTACTTC.

The V gene is TRBV2, the J gene TRBJ1-2, with D maybe TRBD1 (6 bases). Germline CDR1 is SNHLY and CDR2 is FYNNEI. Trimming cost V 1 base and J 4 bases, with 10 bases left between them. CDR3 length equals 14 residues. The CDR3 reads CASSEEGVGYGYTF. CDR3 DNA: TGTGCCAGCAGTGAAGAGGGGGTTGGCTATGGCTACACCTTC.

V is TRBV4-1 and J is TRBJ2-7, with 9 bases lining up with TRBD1. Germline CDR1 MGHRA, CDR2 YSYEKL. The CDR3 length is 17 residues. Trimming cost V 3 bases and J 1 base; bases outside gene matches: 10. The CDR3 sequence: CASSHPYAGTGSYEQYF. The CDR3 DNA is TGCGCCAGCAGCCACCCCTACGCCGGGACAGGGTCCTACGAGCAGTACTTC.

The J gene is TRBJ1-1, the V gene TRBV18, with 7 positions matching TRBD1. The V segment lost 3 bases and the J segment 0 bases; nucleotides outside the gene matches: 1. Germline assignment: CDR1 KGHSH and CDR2 LQKENI. This CDR3 spans 14 amino acids. CDR3 coding DNA: TGTGCCAGCTCACCCCAGGGGGTGAACACTGAAGCTTTCTTT. Translation gives CASSPQGVNTEAFF.

The CDR3 DNA follows: TGTGCCAGCAGCTTGGTTGGGACAGGGTATGAGCAGTACTTC. It codes for CASSLVGTGYEQYF. This chain links TRBV5-4 with TRBJ2-7; 9 nucleotides agree with TRBD1. The germline V gene has CDR1 SGHNT and CDR2 YYREEE (reference sequence). The CDR3 has 14 residues. V shed 0 bases and J 7 bases; nucleotides not matched to a gene: 5.

The J gene is TRBJ1-6, the V gene TRBV5-6; maybe TRBD1 (5 bases). The CDR3 is 12 residues long. The germline gives CDR1 SGHDT, CDR2 YYEEEE. Trimming removed 4 bases at V and 14 bases at J, with 13 bases between. The CDR3 DNA sequence: TGTGCCAGCAGCCACGAACAGGTGGCCCTCCACTTT. It codes for CASSHEQVALHF.

The chain recombines TRBV4-2 with TRBJ2-7; 7 positions agree with TRBD1. Germline loops: CDR1 LGHNA, CDR2 YNFKEQ. After removal of 8 bases from V and 6 bases from J, the junction contained 7 bases not matched to a gene. This CDR3 spans 12 amino acids. This chain's CDR3 is CASGPRTGEQYF. In DNA form, the CDR3 reads TGTGCCAGCGGCCCCCGGACAGGCGAGCAGTACTTC.

About this clone itself: A junction boundary mismatches the germline segment, possibly from a read error. The chain links TRBV3-1 (or the pseudogene TRBV3-2) to TRBJ1-2; tentative D call: TRBD1 (5 bases). Germline CDR1 is LGHDT and CDR2 is YNNKEL (reference sequence). The CDR3 consists of 12 residues. In nucleotides, the CDR3 is TGTGCCAGCAGCCAAGATCCCGCCAGGGTCTACTTC. Translation: CASSQDPARVYF.

V gene TRBV28 combines with J gene TRBJ2-7; 8 bases line up with TRBD1. Germline trimming cut 3 bases from V and 5 bases from J; bases unmatched to any gene: 6. In germline, CDR1 is MDHEN, CDR2 SYDVKM. The CDR3 consists of 14 residues. The CDR3 spells CASSFGQGVDEQYF. CDR3 coding DNA: TGTGCCAGCAGTTTCGGACAGGGAGTCGACGAGCAGTACTTC.

This sequence joins TRBV2 and TRBJ2-7; TRBD1 matches at 7 bases. Germline CDR1 is SNHLY and CDR2 is FYNNEI. V was pared by 6 bases and J by 6 bases, with 5 bases of the junction left unmatched. This CDR3 is 12 amino acids long. The CDR3 region is CASRTTGSEQYF. In DNA form, the CDR3 reads TGTGCCAGCAGGACGACAGGGAGCGAGCAGTACTTC.

The chain uses TRBV10-3 and TRBJ2-3; D might be TRBD2 (7 bases). Germline CDR1 and CDR2: ENHRY and SYGVKD. V lost 10 bases and J lost 0, with 11 bases in between. This CDR3 comprises 13 residues. CDR3 bases: TGTGCCACGGGGGGCTCCAGCACAGATACGCAGTATTTT. Protein product: CATGGSSTDTQYF.

Points on this clone: Its ends do not fully match the called genes, so a read error is possible. The chain couples TRBV30 to TRBJ1-5, with D tentatively TRBD1 (5 bases). The CDR3 covers 12 residues. Germline V lookup: CDR1 GTSNPN, CDR2 SVGIG (reference sequence). The chain's CDR3 is CAWSVARQPRAF. In DNA, the CDR3 is TGTGCCTGGAGTGTAGCCCGACAGCCTCGGGCTTTT. The full variable domain, rest sourced from reference TRBV30 and TRBJ1-5, is SQTIHQWPATLVQPVGSPLSLECTVEGTSNPNLYWYRQAAGRGLQLLFYSVGIGQISSEVPQNLSASRPQDRQFILSSKKLLLSDSGFYLCAWSVARQPRAFGDGTRLSIL.

For this clone: The germline gene is not matched at one end of the junction; a read error may be the cause. V and J are TRBV7-7 and TRBJ2-1; 7 bases match TRBD1. Germline V gene lookup returns CDR1 SSHAT and CDR2 FNYEAQ (reference sequence). The CDR3 length is 16 residues. In DNA form, the CDR3 reads TGTGCTAGCAGCCTCCGGGACAGAAGCTCCTACAATGAGCAGTTCTTC. The encoded protein is CASSLRDRSSYNEQFF.

This clone came up a few times. This chain connects TRBV2 to TRBJ2-7, with D possibly TRBD2 on 5 matching bases. V was pared by 6 bases and J by 0 bases, with 12 bases between. The CDR3 length is 14 residues. Per the germline V gene, CDR1 is SNHLY and CDR2 is FYNNEI. The CDR3 region is CASRAGLGSYEQYF. The DNA of the CDR3 is TGTGCCAGCAGGGCTGGACTCGGCTCCTACGAGCAGTACTTC. Complete variable domain (other parts from reference TRBV2 and TRBJ2-7): EPEVTQTPSHQVTQMGQEVILRCVPISNHLYFYWYRQILGQKVEFLVSFYNNEISEKSEIFDDQFSVERPDGSNFTLKIRSTKLEDSAMYFCASRAGLGSYEQYFGPGTRLTVT.